This T cell receptor beta chain was retrieved from a study of CD8+ T cells in alopecia areata. Study-level points and caveats: Scalp specimens additionally yield sequences from normal skin's resident alphabeta T cells. Affected lesional scalp, above all in alopecia totalis/universalis, was more clonal than normal scalp.

Extraction and reverse transcription of RNA yielded cDNA as the sequencing template. Here immunoSEQ multiplex PCR was the method, and the copy in TCRdb shows in-frame clones only, minus some. Of approximately 150,000 clones in the sample, approximately 65% were seen once. To note about this clone: Its antigen is unknown.

The V end lost 2 bases, the J end lost 0 bases, and 11 bases lay between the germline ends. The CDR3 sequence is 15 residues long. Germline assignment: CDR1 SGDLS and CDR2 YYNGEE. This sequence joins TRBV9 and TRBJ2-5; TRBD2 might be the D (5 bases). The sequence was obtained from a human donor in good health. The sequenced material came from CD8+ T cells sorted from blood. The CDR3 coding sequence is TGTGCCAGCAGCGTGAGCGGTAGTTACCAAGAGACCCAGTACTTC. Its protein is CASSVSGSYQETQYF. The complete variable domain, with remaining parts taken from reference TRBV9 and TRBJ2-5, reads DSGVTQTPKHLITATGQRVTLRCSPRSGDLSVYWYQQSLDQGLQFLIQYYNGEERAKGNILERFSAQQFPDLHSELNLSSLELGDSALYFCASSVSGSYQETQYFGPGTRLLVL.